This is a list of T cell receptor beta chains from one sample in a study of cytomegalovirus exposure and HLA in healthy donors. The method was immunoSEQ multiplex PCR; TCRdb's version includes in-frame clones alone and lacks a portion of them. This sample has roughly 120,000 clones, with roughly 80% found just once. Sequenced material: PBMCs. These receptors all stem from a man aged 25 to 40 in good health and CMV-seronegative. Each CDR3 is given with its conserved first and last residue. D genes are given only for firm matches. Some rows mark clone size as missing; the rest say once, few, many or name a class of expanded clone.

TRBV19	TRBD1	TRBJ1-1	12	NA	CASSTTGAEAFF	TGTGCCAGTAGTACCACAGGGGCTGAAGCTTTCTTT
TRBV27	NA	TRBJ1-1	13	NA	CASSFGGHTEAFF	TGTGCCAGCAGTTTCGGGGGGCACACTGAAGCTTTCTTT
TRBV6-6	TRBD1	TRBJ1-2	16	NA	CASSPWDSMKGYGYTF	TGTGCCAGCAGTCCTTGGGACAGTATGAAGGGGTATGGCTACACCTTC
TRBV7-7	TRBD2	TRBJ2-7	14	NA	CASSVSSGGYEQYF	TGTGCCAGCAGCGTTTCTAGCGGGGGCTACGAGCAGTACTTC
TRBV27	TRBD1	TRBJ1-2	14	NA	CASSRQGGVYGYTF	TGTGCCAGCAGTCGACAGGGTGGGGTCTATGGCTACACCTTC
TRBV18	TRBD2	TRBJ2-7	15	NA	CASSPPSSGRYEQYF	TGTGCCAGCTCACCACCATCTAGCGGGAGGTACGAGCAGTACTTC
TRBV6-5	NA	TRBJ2-7	14	few	CASSYGAVPYEQYF	TGTGCCAGCAGTTACGGGGCAGTCCCCTACGAGCAGTACTTC
TRBV9	NA	TRBJ2-1	14	NA	CASSVVNSYNEQFF	TGTGCCAGCAGCGTAGTTAACAGCTACAATGAGCAGTTCTTC
TRBV30	NA	TRBJ1-2	15	NA	CAWSLYGGDNYGYPF	TGTGCCTGGAGTTTGTACGGCGGGGATAACTATGGCTACCCCTTC
TRBV7-9	NA	TRBJ1-1	12	NA	CASSLAATEAFF	TGTGCCAGCAGCTTAGCGGCCACTGAAGCTTTCTTT
TRBV12-5	NA	TRBJ2-5	14	NA	CASGLDRYQETQYF	TGTGCTAGTGGTTTGGACAGGTACCAAGAGACCCAGTACTTC
TRBV7-9	NA	TRBJ1-1	15	NA	CASSLERGVNTEAFF	TGTGCCAGCAGCTTAGAACGGGGGGTGAACACTGAAGCTTTCTTT
TRBV6-5	NA	TRBJ2-7	16	NA	CASSYTTGNFFYEQYF	TGTGCCAGCAGTTACACTACAGGGAATTTTTTCTACGAGCAGTACTTC
TRBV6-6	NA	TRBJ1-3	16	NA	CASSYTGTSSGNTIYF	TGTGCCAGCAGTTACACAGGGACGAGCTCTGGAAACACCATATATTTT
TRBV7-2	TRBD1	TRBJ2-3	15	NA	CASSPTGGPRDTQYF	TGTGCCAGCAGCCCGACAGGGGGGCCTAGAGATACGCAGTATTTT
TRBV5-8	TRBD1	TRBJ1-5	20	NA	CASSWMRGTGGGSSNQPQHF	TGTGCCAGCAGCTGGATGAGAGGGACAGGGGGCGGTAGTAGCAATCAGCCCCAGCATTTT
TRBV9	TRBD1	TRBJ1-1	17	NA	CASSVEGTGGGNTEAFF	TGTGCCAGCAGCGTAGAAGGGACAGGTGGAGGCAACACTGAAGCTTTCTTT
TRBV19	NA	TRBJ2-3	17	NA	CASSIFVSSVIPDTQYF	TGTGCCAGTAGTATCTTTGTTAGCTCCGTCATTCCAGATACGCAGTATTTT
TRBV15	NA	TRBJ1-4	17	once	CATSRGGRGGWDEKLFF	TGTGCCACCAGCAGGGGGGGGAGGGGCGGCTGGGATGAAAAACTGTTTTTT
TRBV7-6	NA	TRBJ1-2	15	NA	CASSLQDMEDYGYTF	TGTGCCAGCAGCTTACAAGACATGGAGGATTATGGCTACACCTTC
TRBV7-9	NA	TRBJ1-5	13	NA	CASSLMGYQPQHF	TGTGCCAGCAGTTTAATGGGCTATCAGCCCCAGCATTTT
TRBV7-9	NA	TRBJ2-1	15	NA	CSSSWSGFSYNEQFF	TGTTCCAGCAGCTGGAGCGGATTCTCCTACAATGAGCAGTTCTTC
TRBV6-5	NA	TRBJ1-4	13	NA	CASSPQGDEKLFF	TGTGCCAGCAGTCCTCAGGGCGATGAAAAACTGTTTTTT
TRBV12-5	NA	TRBJ1-1	15	NA	CASGLLQGMNTEAFF	TGTGCTAGTGGTTTGTTGCAGGGCATGAACACTGAAGCTTTCTTT
TRBV27	TRBD2	TRBJ2-1	16	NA	CASSFSGGLAYNEQFF	TGTGCCAGCAGTTTTTCCGGGGGACTAGCCTACAATGAGCAGTTCTTC
TRBV18	NA	TRBJ1-1	16	NA	CASSPPGAGANTEAFF	TGTGCCAGCTCACCACCGGGCGCAGGGGCCAACACTGAAGCTTTCTTT
TRBV5-5	TRBD2	TRBJ2-5	15	NA	CASSYWTSGQETQYF	TGTGCCAGCAGCTACTGGACTAGCGGGCAAGAGACCCAGTACTTC
TRBV11-2	TRBD1	TRBJ2-7	12	NA	CASSEQGLEQYF	TGTGCCAGCAGCGAACAGGGGCTCGAGCAGTACTTC
TRBV6-1	NA	TRBJ2-7	16	NA	CASSGGFGGLAYEQYF	TGTGCCAGCAGTGGAGGGTTTGGGGGCCTCGCCTACGAGCAGTACTTC
TRBV9	TRBD2	TRBJ2-2	19	NA	CASSPIGTSGRRGTGELFF	TGTGCCAGCAGCCCAATCGGGACTAGCGGGAGAAGGGGGACCGGGGAGCTGTTTTTT
TRBV28	TRBD1	TRBJ1-2	15	once	CASSSHTDRGNSLGF	TGTGCCAGCAGTTCCCATACGGACAGGGGCAATTCGCTTGGTTTC
TRBV4-3	NA	TRBJ2-1	15	NA	CASSQDGGRGNEQFF	TGCGCCAGCAGCCAAGACGGGGGACGGGGGAATGAGCAGTTCTTC
TRBV18	NA	TRBJ2-5	16	NA	CASSPTTGIGQETQYF	TGTGCCAGCTCACCGACGACAGGTATAGGCCAAGAGACCCAGTACTTC
TRBV7-2	NA	TRBJ1-5	14	NA	CASSLISSNQPQHF	TGTGCCAGCAGCTTAATCTCGAGCAATCAGCCCCAGCATTTT
TRBV11-3	NA	TRBJ2-2	18	NA	CASSLDQGGSANTGELFF	TGTGCCAGCAGCTTAGATCAGGGCGGAAGTGCGAACACCGGGGAGCTGTTTTTT
TRBV11-3	NA	TRBJ2-6	19	NA	CASSLYVGSGFYGANVLTF	TGTGCCAGCAGCTTATATGTTGGCTCAGGTTTCTACGGGGCCAACGTCCTGACTTTC
TRBV28	NA	TRBJ1-1	13	NA	CASSPPSSTEAFF	TGTGCCAGCAGTCCCCCCTCGAGCACTGAAGCTTTCTTT
TRBV10-3	NA	TRBJ1-3	13	once	CAITGGSGNTIYF	TGTGCCATCACCGGGGGTTCTGGAAACACCATATATTTT
TRBV7-3	TRBD2	TRBJ2-1	16	NA	CASSLMGGRTYNEQFF	TGTGCCAGCAGCTTAATGGGCGGGAGGACTTACAATGAGCAGTTCTTC
TRBV29-1	TRBD2	TRBJ2-1	15	NA	CSVDKTSGRGDEQFF	TGCAGCGTTGATAAGACTAGCGGGAGGGGTGATGAGCAGTTCTTC
TRBV9	TRBD1	TRBJ1-1	14	NA	CASSGGTGGSEAFF	TGTGCCAGCAGCGGCGGGACAGGGGGCTCTGAAGCTTTCTTT
TRBV5-6	TRBD1	TRBJ2-1	15	NA	CASSLLGGDYNEQFF	TGTGCCAGCAGCTTGTTAGGGGGCGATTACAATGAGCAGTTCTTC
TRBV6-6	NA	TRBJ2-3	11	few	CASRLVDTQYF	TGTGCCAGCAGACTAGTGGATACGCAGTATTTT
TRBV19	NA	TRBJ1-4	15	once	CASSIGTGSNEKLFF	TGTGCCAGTAGTATAGGCACAGGCTCAAATGAAAAACTGTTTTTT
TRBV7-2	TRBD2	TRBJ2-7	14	once	CASSQGLAGGPGDF	TGTGCCAGCAGTCAGGGACTAGCGGGAGGGCCTGGGGACTTC
TRBV4-2	TRBD1	TRBJ1-5	16	few	CASSRDRVWGNQPQHF	TGTGCCAGCAGCCGAGACAGGGTTTGGGGCAATCAGCCCCAGCATTTT
TRBV19	TRBD1	TRBJ1-5	14	NA	CASTHRQGNQPQHF	TGTGCCAGTACCCATAGACAGGGGAATCAGCCCCAGCATTTT
TRBV18	TRBD1	TRBJ2-5	14	NA	CASSLGQSQETQYF	TGTGCCAGCTCACTGGGACAGAGCCAAGAGACCCAGTACTTC
TRBV19	TRBD2	TRBJ2-7	16	NA	CASSTAGGLGFYEQYF	TGTGCCAGTAGTACCGCGGGGGGGTTGGGTTTCTACGAGCAGTACTTC
TRBV6-5	NA	TRBJ2-1	15	NA	CASKSAGGKYNEQFF	TGTGCCAGCAAATCCGCCGGCGGGAAGTACAATGAGCAGTTCTTC
TRBV4-1	TRBD2	TRBJ2-5	17	NA	CASSQGTSGLSGETQYF	TGCGCCAGCAGCCAAGGGACTAGCGGCCTCTCGGGGGAGACCCAGTACTTC
TRBV19	TRBD1	TRBJ1-2	15	NA	CASSFGQGTPHGYTF	TGTGCCAGTAGTTTCGGACAGGGGACTCCCCATGGCTACACCTTC